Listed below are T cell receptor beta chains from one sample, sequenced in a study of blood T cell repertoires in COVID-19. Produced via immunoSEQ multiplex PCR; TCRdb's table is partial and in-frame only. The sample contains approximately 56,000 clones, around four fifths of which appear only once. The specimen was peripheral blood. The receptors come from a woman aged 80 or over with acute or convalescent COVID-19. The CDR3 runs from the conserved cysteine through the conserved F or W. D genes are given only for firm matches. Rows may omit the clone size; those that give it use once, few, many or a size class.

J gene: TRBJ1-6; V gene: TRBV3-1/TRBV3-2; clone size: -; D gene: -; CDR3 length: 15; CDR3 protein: CASSQASGVGSPLHF; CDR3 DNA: TGTGCCAGCAGCCAAGCTTCAGGGGTCGGTTCACCCCTCCACTTT
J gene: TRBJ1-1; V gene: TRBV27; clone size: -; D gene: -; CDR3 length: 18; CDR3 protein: CASSSGGVGGWMNTEAFF; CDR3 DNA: TGTGCCAGCAGTTCGGGGGGCGTGGGCGGTTGGATGAACACTGAAGCTTTCTTT
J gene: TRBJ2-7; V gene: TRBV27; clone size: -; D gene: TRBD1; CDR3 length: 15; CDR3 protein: CASSYLGDRGHEQYF; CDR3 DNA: TGTGCCAGCAGTTACCTAGGGGACAGGGGCCACGAGCAGTACTTC
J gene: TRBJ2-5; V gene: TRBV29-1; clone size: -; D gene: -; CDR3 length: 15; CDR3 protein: CSVVAEGMRQETQYF; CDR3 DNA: TGCAGCGTTGTTGCCGAGGGTATGAGGCAAGAGACCCAGTACTTC
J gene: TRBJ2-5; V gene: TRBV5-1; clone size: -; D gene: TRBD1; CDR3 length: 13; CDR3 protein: CASSLGQGETQYF; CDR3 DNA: TGCGCCAGCAGCTTAGGACAGGGGGAGACCCAGTACTTC
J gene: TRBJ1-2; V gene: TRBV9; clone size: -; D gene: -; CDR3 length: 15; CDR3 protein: CASSPEFGSNYGYTF; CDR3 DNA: TGTGCCAGCAGCCCAGAATTCGGGTCAAACTATGGCTACACCTTC
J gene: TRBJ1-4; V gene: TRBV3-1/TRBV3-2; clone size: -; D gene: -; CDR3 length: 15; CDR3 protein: CASRNAGSTNEKLFF; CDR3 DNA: TGTGCCAGCCGAAACGCGGGGTCAACTAATGAAAAACTGTTTTTT
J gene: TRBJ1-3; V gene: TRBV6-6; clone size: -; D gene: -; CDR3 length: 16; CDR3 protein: CASSLQGPNSGNTIYF; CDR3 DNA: TGTGCCAGCAGTTTGCAGGGGCCTAACTCTGGAAACACCATATATTTT
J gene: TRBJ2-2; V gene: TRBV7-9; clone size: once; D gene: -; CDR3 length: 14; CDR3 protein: CASSSSGETGELFF; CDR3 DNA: TGTGCCAGCAGCTCTTCAGGGGAAACCGGGGAGCTGTTTTTT
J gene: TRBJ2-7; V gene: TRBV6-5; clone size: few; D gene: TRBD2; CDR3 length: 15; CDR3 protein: CASSYSAREAYEQYF; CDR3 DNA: TGTGCCAGCAGTTACTCTGCACGGGAGGCCTACGAGCAGTACTTC
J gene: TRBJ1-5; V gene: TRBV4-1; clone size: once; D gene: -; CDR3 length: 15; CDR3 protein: CASSQGGGNNQPQHF; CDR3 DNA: TGCGCCAGCAGCCAAGGCGGGGGAAATAATCAGCCCCAGCATTTT
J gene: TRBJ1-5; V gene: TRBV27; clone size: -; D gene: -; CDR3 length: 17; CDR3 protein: CASSLSTPGNSNQPQHF; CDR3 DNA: TGTGCCAGCAGTTTATCGACCCCAGGGAATAGCAATCAGCCCCAGCATTTT
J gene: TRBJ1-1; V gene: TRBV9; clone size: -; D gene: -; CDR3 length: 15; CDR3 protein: CASSALQGGTGEAFF; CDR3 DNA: TGTGCCAGCAGCGCACTACAGGGTGGTACTGGAGAAGCTTTCTTT
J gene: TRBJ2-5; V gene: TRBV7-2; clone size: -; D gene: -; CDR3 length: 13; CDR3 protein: CASSLGQQETQYF; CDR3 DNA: TGTGCCAGCAGCTTAGGGCAGCAAGAGACCCAGTACTTC
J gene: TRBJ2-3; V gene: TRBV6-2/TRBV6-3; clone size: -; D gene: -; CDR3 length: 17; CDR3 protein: CASSTSIGDTLTDTQYF; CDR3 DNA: TGTGCCAGCAGTACCTCAATTGGGGACACCCTCACAGATACGCAGTATTTT
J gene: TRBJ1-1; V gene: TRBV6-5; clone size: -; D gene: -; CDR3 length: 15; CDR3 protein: CASSYVGRANTEAFF; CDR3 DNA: TGTGCCAGCAGTTACGTCGGCAGGGCGAACACTGAAGCTTTCTTT
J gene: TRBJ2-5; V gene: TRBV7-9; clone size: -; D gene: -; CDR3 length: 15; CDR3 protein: CASSLARSDQETQYF; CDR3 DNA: TGTGCCAGCAGCTTAGCGCGGTCTGATCAAGAGACCCAGTACTTC
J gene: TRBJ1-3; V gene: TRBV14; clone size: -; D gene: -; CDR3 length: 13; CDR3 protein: CASSQDYGNTIYF; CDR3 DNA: TGTGCCAGCAGCCAAGATTATGGAAACACCATATATTTT
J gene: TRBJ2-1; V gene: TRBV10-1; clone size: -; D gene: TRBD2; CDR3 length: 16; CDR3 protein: CASRFTSGGEYNEQFF; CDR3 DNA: TGCGCCAGCAGATTCACTAGCGGGGGGGAGTACAATGAGCAGTTCTTC
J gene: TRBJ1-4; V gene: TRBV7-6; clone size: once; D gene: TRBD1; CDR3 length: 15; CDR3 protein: CASSARQGPNEKLFF; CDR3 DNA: TGTGCCAGCAGCGCGAGACAGGGCCCTAATGAAAAACTGTTTTTT
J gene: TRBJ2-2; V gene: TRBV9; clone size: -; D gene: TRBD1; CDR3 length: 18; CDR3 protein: CASSTTSTGTGFSGELFF; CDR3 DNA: TGTGCCAGCAGCACGACTTCGACCGGGACAGGGTTCTCCGGGGAGCTGTTTTTT
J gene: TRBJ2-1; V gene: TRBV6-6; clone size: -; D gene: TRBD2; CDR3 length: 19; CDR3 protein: CASSPLGGGAGGSYNEQFF; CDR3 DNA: TGTGCCAGCAGTCCCTTGGGCGGGGGGGCCGGCGGATCCTACAATGAGCAGTTCTTC
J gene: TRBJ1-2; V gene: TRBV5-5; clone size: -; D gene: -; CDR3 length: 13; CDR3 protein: CASSLGQSYGYTF; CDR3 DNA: TGTGCCAGCAGCTTGGGACAGAGCTATGGCTACACCTTC
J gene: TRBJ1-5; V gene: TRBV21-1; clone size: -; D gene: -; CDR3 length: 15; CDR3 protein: CASSKGPLENQPQHF; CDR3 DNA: TGTGCCAGCAGCAAAGGGCCCCTGGAGAATCAGCCCCAGCATTTT
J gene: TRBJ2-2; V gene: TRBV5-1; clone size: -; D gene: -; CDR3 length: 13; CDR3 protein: CASNFGVGGELFF; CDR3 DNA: TGCGCCAGCAACTTCGGGGTTGGCGGGGAGCTGTTTTTT
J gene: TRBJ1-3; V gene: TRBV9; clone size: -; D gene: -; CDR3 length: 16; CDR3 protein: CASSVAGTYSGNTIYF; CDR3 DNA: TGTGCCAGCAGCGTAGCAGGGACATACTCTGGAAACACCATATATTTT
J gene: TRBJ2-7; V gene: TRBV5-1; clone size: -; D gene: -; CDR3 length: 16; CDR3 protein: CASSLESGRSSYEQYF; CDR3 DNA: TGCGCCAGCAGCTTGGAGTCAGGGCGGAGCTCCTACGAGCAGTACTTC
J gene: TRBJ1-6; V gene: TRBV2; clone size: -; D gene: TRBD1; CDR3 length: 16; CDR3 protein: CATRPWGRGQNSPLHF; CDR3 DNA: TGTGCCACCAGGCCGTGGGGCAGGGGGCAAAATTCACCCCTCCACTTT
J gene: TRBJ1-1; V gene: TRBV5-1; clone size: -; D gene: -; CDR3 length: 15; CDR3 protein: CASSLAQGLNTEAFF; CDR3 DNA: TGCGCCAGCAGCTTGGCCCAGGGCCTGAACACTGAAGCTTTCTTT
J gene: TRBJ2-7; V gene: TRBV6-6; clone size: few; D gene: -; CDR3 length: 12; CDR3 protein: CASGLGGNEQYF; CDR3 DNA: TGTGCCAGCGGGTTAGGGGGAAACGAGCAGTACTTC
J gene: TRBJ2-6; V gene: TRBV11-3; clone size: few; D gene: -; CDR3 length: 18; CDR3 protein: CASSLGVSFVSGANVLTF; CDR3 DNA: TGTGCCAGCAGCTTAGGTGTGAGTTTCGTTTCGGGGGCCAACGTCCTGACTTTC
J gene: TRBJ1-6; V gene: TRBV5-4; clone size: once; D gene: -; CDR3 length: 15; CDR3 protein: CASSQALREGSPLHF; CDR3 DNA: TGTGCCAGCAGCCAGGCCCTACGAGAGGGTTCACCCCTCCACTTT
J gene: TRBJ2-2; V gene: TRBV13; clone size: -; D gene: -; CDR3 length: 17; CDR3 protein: CASSLKRGASNTGELFF; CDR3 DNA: TGTGCCAGCAGCTTAAAGCGTGGAGCTTCCAACACCGGGGAGCTGTTTTTT
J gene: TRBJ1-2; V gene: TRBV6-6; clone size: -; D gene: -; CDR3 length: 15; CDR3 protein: CASSYSGGMRDGYTF; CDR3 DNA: TGTGCCAGCAGTTACTCGGGGGGAATGAGAGATGGCTACACCTTC
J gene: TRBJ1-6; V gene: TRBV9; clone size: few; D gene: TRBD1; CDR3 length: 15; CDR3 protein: CASSGGGQGYSPLHF; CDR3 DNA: TGTGCCAGCAGCGGCGGGGGACAGGGATACTCACCCCTCCACTTT
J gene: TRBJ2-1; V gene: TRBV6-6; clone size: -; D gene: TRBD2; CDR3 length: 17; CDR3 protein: CASSRSGGPSLGNEQFF; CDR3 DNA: TGTGCCAGCAGTCGAAGCGGGGGGCCTTCTTTGGGCAATGAGCAGTTCTTC
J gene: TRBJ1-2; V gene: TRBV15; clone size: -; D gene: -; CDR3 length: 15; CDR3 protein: CATSTDTLKNYGYTF; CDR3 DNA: TGTGCCACCAGCACGGACACTCTGAAAAACTATGGCTACACCTTC
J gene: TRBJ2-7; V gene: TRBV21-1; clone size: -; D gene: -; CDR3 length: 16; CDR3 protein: CASSKGSPGGSYEQYF; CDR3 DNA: TGTGCCAGCAGCAAAGGGTCCCCAGGGGGCTCCTACGAGCAGTACTTC
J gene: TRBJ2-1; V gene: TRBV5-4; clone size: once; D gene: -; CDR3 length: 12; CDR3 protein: CASSGVPDEQFF; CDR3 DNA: TGTGCCAGCAGTGGAGTGCCGGATGAGCAGTTCTTC
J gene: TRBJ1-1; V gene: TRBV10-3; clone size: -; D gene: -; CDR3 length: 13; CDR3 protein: CAISEPGAVKAFF; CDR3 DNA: TGTGCCATCAGTGAGCCAGGGGCCGTCAAAGCTTTCTTT
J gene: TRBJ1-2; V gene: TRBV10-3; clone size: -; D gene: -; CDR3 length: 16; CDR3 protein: CAISESYTGPNYGYTF; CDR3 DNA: TGTGCCATCAGTGAGTCCTATACAGGACCCAACTATGGCTACACCTTC
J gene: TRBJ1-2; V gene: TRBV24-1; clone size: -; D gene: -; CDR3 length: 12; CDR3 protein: CATSEADYGYTF; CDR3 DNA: TGTGCCACCAGTGAAGCCGACTATGGCTACACCTTC
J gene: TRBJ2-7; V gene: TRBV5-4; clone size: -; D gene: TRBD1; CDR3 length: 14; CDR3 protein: CASSLGTGSPEQYF; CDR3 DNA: TGTGCCAGCAGCTTGGGGACAGGGAGTCCCGAGCAGTACTTC
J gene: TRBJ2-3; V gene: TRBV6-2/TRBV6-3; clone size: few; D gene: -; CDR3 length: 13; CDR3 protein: CASSYWRTDTQYF; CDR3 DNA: TGTGCCAGCAGTTACTGGAGGACAGATACGCAGTATTTT
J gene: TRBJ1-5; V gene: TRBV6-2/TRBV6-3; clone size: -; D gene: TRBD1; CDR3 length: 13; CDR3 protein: CASSWTGGQPQHF; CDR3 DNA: TGTGCCAGCAGTTGGACAGGAGGTCAGCCCCAGCATTTT
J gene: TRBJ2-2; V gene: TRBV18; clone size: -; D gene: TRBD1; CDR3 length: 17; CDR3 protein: CASSPLTGGLDTGELFF; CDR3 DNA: TGTGCCAGCTCACCGCTTACAGGGGGCTTGGACACCGGGGAGCTGTTTTTT
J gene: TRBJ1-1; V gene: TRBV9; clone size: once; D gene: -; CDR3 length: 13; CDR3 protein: CASSAALNTEAFF; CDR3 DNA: TGTGCCAGCAGCGCCGCGCTGAACACTGAAGCTTTCTTT
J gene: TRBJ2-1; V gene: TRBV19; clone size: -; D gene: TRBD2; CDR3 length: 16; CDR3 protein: CASSIYPGGLKHEQFF; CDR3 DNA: TGTGCCAGTAGTATATATCCGGGGGGGCTTAAACATGAGCAGTTCTTC
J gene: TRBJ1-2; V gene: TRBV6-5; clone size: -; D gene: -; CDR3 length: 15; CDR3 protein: CASSYSRDRNYGYTF; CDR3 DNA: TGTGCCAGCAGTTACTCCCGTGACAGAAACTATGGCTACACCTTC
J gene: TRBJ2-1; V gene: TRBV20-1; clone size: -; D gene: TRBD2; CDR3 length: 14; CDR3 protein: CSASMTSGANEQFF; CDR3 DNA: TGCAGTGCTAGTATGACTAGCGGGGCAAATGAGCAGTTCTTC
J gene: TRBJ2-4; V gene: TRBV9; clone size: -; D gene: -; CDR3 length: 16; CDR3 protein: CASSEGVGLAKNIQYF; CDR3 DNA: TGTGCCAGCAGCGAGGGGGTGGGCCTAGCCAAAAACATTCAGTACTTC
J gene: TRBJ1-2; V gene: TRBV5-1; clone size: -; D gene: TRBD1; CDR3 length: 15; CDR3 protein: CASRDTGTVNYGYTF; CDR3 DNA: TGCGCCAGCAGAGATACCGGGACAGTAAACTATGGCTACACCTTC
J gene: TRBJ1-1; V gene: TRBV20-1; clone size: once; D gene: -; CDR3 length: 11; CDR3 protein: CSASQNTEAFF; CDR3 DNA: TGCAGTGCTAGCCAGAACACTGAAGCTTTCTTT